This paragraph reports one TCR beta chain. Unique molecular identifiers were built into the TCRbeta library. TCRdb passed the PCR reads through MiXCR, listing each CDR3 protein once. The table has approximately 640,000 distinct CDR3 sequences, roughly 17% seen once. The CDR3 totals 15 residues. Germline V gene lookup returns CDR1 SGHVS and CDR2 FQNEAQ. The ends were cut back, 5 bases at V and 2 bases at J, with 15 bases in the middle. The data stem from a study of T-cell reconstitution after alpha-beta-depleted transplantation in children. The chain carries TRBV7-8 and TRBJ1-2; no clear D. Sequences were derived from PBMCs from the stem cell graft donor, sampled from the stem cell graft. This sequence was found in a human donor who donated a stem cell graft to a child with acute myeloid leukemia. The CDR3 DNA reads TGTGCCAGCAGCCCCCTCGAGGACCAGAACTATGGCTACACCTTC. Translation gives CASSPLEDQNYGYTF. Drawing the rest from reference TRBV7-8 and TRBJ1-2, the complete variable domain is GAGVSQSPRYKVAKRGQDVALRCDPISGHVSLFWYQQALGQGPEFLTYFQNEAQLDKSGLPSDRFFAERPEGSVSTLKIQRTQQEDSAVYLCASSPLEDQNYGYTFGSGTRLTVV.